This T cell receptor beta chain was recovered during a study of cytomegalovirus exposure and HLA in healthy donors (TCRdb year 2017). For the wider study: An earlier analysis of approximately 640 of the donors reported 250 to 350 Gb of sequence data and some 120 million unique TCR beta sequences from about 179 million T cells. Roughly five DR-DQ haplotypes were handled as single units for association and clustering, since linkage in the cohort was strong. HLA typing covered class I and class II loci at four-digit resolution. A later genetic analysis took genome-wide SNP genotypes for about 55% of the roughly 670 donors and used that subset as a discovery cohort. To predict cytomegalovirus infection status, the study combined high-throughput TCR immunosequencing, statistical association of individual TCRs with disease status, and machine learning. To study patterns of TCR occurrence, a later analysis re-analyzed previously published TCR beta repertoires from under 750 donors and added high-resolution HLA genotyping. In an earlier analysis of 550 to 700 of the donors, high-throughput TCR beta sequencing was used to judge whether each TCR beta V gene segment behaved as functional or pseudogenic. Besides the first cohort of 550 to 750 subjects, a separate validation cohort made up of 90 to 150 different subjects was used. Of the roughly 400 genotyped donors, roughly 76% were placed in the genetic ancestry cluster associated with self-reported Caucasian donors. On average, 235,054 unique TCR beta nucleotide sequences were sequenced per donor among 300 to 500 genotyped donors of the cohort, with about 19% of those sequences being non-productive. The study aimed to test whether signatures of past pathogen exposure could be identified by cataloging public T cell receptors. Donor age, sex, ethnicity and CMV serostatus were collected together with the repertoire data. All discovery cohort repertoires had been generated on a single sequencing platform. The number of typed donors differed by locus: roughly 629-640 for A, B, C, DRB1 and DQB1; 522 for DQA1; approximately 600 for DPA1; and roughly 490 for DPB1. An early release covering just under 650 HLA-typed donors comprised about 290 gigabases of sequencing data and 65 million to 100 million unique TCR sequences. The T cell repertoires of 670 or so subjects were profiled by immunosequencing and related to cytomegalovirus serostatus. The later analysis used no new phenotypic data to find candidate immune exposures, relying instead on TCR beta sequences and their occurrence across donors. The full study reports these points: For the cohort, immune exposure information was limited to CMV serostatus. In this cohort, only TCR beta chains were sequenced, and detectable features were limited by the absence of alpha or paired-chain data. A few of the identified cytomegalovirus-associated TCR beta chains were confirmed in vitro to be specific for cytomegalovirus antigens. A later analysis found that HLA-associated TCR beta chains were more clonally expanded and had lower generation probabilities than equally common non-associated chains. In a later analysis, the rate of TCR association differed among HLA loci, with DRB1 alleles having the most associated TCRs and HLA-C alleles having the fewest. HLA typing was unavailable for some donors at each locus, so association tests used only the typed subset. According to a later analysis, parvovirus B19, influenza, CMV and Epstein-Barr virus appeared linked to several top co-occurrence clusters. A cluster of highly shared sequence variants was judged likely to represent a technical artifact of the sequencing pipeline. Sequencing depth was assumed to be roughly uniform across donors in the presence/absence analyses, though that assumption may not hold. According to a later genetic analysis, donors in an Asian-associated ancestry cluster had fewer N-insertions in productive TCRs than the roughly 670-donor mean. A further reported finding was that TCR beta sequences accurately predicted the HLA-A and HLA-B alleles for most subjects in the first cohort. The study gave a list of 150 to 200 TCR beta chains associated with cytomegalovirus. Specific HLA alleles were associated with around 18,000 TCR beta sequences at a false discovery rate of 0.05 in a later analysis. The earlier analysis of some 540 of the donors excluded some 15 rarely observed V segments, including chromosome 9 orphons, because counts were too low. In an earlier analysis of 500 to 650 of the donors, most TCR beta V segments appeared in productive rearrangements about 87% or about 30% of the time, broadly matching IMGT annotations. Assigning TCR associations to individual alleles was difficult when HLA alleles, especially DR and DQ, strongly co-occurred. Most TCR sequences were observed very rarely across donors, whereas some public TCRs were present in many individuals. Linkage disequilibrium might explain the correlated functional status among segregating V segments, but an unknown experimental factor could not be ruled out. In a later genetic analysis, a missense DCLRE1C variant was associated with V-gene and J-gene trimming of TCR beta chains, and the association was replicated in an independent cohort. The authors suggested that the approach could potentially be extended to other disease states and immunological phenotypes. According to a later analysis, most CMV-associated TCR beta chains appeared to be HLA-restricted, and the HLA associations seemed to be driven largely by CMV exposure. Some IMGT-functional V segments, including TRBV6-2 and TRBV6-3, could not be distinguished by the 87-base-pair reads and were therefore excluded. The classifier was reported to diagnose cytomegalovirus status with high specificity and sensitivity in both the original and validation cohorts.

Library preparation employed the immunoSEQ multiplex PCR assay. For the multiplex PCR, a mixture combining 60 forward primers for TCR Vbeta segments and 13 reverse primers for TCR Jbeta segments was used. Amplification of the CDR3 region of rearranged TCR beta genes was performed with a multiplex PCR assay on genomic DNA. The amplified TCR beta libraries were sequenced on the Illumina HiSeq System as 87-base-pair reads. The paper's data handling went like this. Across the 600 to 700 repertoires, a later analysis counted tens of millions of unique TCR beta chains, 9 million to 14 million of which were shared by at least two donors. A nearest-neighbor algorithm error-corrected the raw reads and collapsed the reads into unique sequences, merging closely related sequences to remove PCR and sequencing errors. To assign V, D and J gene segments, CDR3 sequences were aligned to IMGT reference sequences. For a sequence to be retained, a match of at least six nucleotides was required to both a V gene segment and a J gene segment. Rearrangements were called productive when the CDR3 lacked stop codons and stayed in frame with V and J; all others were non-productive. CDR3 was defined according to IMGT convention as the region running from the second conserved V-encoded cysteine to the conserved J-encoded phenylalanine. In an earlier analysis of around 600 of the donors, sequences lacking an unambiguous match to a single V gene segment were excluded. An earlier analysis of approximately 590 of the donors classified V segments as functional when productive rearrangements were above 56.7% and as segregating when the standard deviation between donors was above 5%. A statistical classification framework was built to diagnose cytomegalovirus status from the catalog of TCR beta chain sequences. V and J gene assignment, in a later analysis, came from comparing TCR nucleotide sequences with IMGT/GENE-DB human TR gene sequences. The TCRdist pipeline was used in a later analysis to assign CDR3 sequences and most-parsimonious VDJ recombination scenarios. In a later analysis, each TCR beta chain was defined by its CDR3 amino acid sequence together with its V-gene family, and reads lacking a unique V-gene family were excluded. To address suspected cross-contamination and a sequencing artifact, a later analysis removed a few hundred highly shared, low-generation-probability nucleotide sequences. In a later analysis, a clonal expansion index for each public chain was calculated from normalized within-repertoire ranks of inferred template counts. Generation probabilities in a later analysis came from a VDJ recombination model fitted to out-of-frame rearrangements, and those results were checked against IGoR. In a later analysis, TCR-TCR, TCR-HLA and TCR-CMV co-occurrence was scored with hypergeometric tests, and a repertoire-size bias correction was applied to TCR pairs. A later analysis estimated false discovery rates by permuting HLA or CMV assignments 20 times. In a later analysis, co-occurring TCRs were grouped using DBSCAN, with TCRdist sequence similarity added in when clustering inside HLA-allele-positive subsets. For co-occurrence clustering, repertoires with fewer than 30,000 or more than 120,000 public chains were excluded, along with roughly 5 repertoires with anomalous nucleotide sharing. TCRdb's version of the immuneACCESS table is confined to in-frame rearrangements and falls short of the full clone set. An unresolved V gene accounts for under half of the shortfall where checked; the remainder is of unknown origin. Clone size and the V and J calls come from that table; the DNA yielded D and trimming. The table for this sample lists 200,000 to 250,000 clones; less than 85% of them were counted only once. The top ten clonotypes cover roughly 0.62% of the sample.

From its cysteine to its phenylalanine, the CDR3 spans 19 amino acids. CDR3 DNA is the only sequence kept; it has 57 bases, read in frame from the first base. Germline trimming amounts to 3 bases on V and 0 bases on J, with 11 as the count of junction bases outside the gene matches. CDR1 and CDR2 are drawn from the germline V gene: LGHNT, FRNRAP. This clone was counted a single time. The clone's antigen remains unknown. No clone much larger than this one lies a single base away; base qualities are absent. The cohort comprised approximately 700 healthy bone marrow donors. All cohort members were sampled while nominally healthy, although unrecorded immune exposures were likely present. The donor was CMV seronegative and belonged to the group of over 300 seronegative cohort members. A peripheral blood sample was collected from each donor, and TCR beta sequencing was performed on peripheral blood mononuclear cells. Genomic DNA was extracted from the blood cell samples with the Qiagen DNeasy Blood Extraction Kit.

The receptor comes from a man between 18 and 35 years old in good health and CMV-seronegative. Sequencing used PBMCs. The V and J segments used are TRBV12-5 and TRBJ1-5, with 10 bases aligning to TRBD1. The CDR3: CASGFYGTGVPYSNQPQHF. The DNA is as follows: TGTGCTAGTGGTTTCTATGGGACAGGGGTGCCCTATAGCAATCAGCCCCAGCATTTT.